This T cell receptor beta chain was profiled in a study of cytomegalovirus exposure and HLA in healthy donors. Across the study: As released early, the data held approximately 80 million unique TCRs from HLA-typed donors. Genotyping showed around 80% of approximately 430 donors falling in the Caucasian-associated ancestry cluster. Study-wide points: Later analysis demonstrated an association between a missense DCLRE1C variant and TCR beta V- and J-gene trimming.

It was with 60 Vbeta and 13 Jbeta primers that the PCR ran. Generated by immunoSEQ multiplex PCR, the TCRdb table keeps only in-frame clones and is missing some. The sample yields about 110,000 clones, approximately 79% seen once. Remarks on this clone: Its specificity is not known.

Specimen: PBMCs. The TCR sequence derives from a man between 60 and 75 years old in good health and CMV-seronegative.

The CDR3 DNA is TGTGCCAGCAGTTTATACCCAGGGAGGACCGGGGAGCTGTTTTTT. This translates into CASSLYPGRTGELFF. V is TRBV27 and J is TRBJ2-2, with a weak D call TRBD2 (6 bases). V lost 1 base to trimming and J lost 5 bases, with 11 bases between them. Germline V gene lookup returns CDR1 MNHEY and CDR2 SMNVEV (reference sequence). This CDR3 contains 15 residues.